Below, 26 T cell receptor beta chains from the same sample are listed, as sequenced in a study of control samples from healthy donors and cancer patients (dated by TCRdb to between 2020 and 2021). Receptor libraries were prepared by the immunoSEQ multiplex PCR assay. The clones in this table, taken by TCRdb from immuneACCESS, are in-frame only. Not every clone is retained; where verified, under half of the shortfall comes from an unresolved V gene, and the cause of the rest is unknown. The sample records 100,000 to 120,000 clones, just under 85% of which are singletons. Of the sample, 5% to 8.5% is held by the ten largest clones. The specimen was blood. Receptors were obtained from a young man in good health.

This chain joins TRBV24-1 and TRBJ1-2, with D perhaps matching TRBD1 (5 bases). The germline V and J ends were trimmed by 5 bases and 8 bases, with 11 bases remaining between them. There are 12 residues in the CDR3. Germline CDR1 is KGHDR and CDR2 is SFDVKD. The CDR3 sequence is CATSAGNRGYTF. The CDR3 DNA reads TGTGCCACCAGTGCAGGGAATCGGGGCTACACCTTC.

The chain is built from TRBV14 and TRBJ2-2; possible D gene TRBD1, 6 bases. There are 15 residues in the CDR3. CDR1 and CDR2 (germline): SGHDN, FVKESK. The V end was cut by 1 base, the J end by 2 bases, with 8 bases between. The CDR3 nucleotides read TGTGCCAGCAGCCAAGTACAGGGAAACACCGGGGAGCTGTTTTTT. Translating gives CASSQVQGNTGELFF.

The chain joins TRBV18 to TRBJ1-2; D is undetermined. Germline CDR1 KGHSH, CDR2 LQKENI. The CDR3 extends over 13 amino acids. V was clipped by 4 bases and J by 6 bases, with 12 bases between them. CDR3 DNA sequence: TGTGCCAGCTCACAGGAATCTGGGCATGGCTACACCTTC. This codes for CASSQESGHGYTF.

The V and J genes are TRBV2 and TRBJ1-2; tentative D call: TRBD1 (5 bases). The CDR3 covers 12 residues. CDR1 and CDR2 from the germline V gene are SNHLY and FYNNEI. With 3 bases removed from V and 8 bases from J, the gap between germline ends came to 10 bases. The CDR3 sequence is CASSDRVWGYTF. The DNA of the CDR3 is TGTGCCAGCAGTGACAGGGTGTGGGGCTACACCTTC.

The chain is built from TRBV7-2 and TRBJ2-5; no clear D. Germline V lookup: CDR1 SGHTA, CDR2 FQGNSA. The CDR3 loop spans 14 amino acids. V was clipped by 4 bases and J by 4 bases, with 13 bases between them. The CDR3 loop reads CASSSVWSGETQYF. The CDR3 bases are TGTGCCAGCAGCTCAGTGTGGTCGGGAGAGACCCAGTACTTC. The full variable domain, completed using reference TRBV7-2 and TRBJ2-5, is GAGVSQSPSNKVTEKGKDVELRCDPISGHTALYWYRQSLGQGLEFLIYFQGNSAPDKSGLPSDRFSAERTGGSVSTLTIQRTQQEDSAVYLCASSSVWSGETQYFGPGTRLLVL.

CDR3 residues: CAWAPGQPNTEAFF. In DNA, the CDR3 is TGTGCCTGGGCCCCGGGACAGCCTAACACTGAAGCTTTCTTT. The genes are TRBV30 and TRBJ1-1; TRBD1 matches at 7 bases. The ends lost 5 bases at V and 2 bases at J; junction bases unmatched: 8. Germline V gene data show CDR1 as GTSNPN and CDR2 as SVGIG (reference sequence). The length of the CDR3 is 14 residues.

This chain uses TRBV5-5 with TRBJ2-1; D possibly corresponds to TRBD2 (5 bases). The CDR3 sequence is 13 residues long. Germline V gene sequence: CDR1 SGHKS, CDR2 YYEKEE (reference sequence). V gave up 2 bases and J gave up 9 bases, with 12 bases separating them. CDR3 nucleotides: TGTGCCAGCAGCTTACGACTACTGCTTGAGCAGTTCTTC. Translated, it gives CASSLRLLLEQFF.

This chain uses TRBV24-1 with TRBJ2-3, with 7 bases matching TRBD1. Germline V CDR1 and CDR2: KGHDR, SFDVKD. The V segment lost 0 bases and the J segment 4 bases; nucleotides outside the gene matches: 3. This CDR3 is 15 amino acids long. The CDR3 nucleotides read TGTGCCACCAGTGATTTGGGGCAGGGGGCAGATACGCAGTATTTT. Its translation is CATSDLGQGADTQYF.

The CDR3 DNA sequence: TGCAGCGTTGAATCGGGTCAGCGGGGTTACAATGAGCAGTTCTTC. Translation gives CSVESGQRGYNEQFF. The gene calls are TRBV29-1 and TRBJ2-1, with 7 bases lining up with TRBD2. Germline-derived CDR1 and CDR2 are SQVTM and ANQGSEA. The CDR3 loop spans 15 amino acids. J gave up 4 bases and V 2 bases, and 8 bases lay outside the gene matches.

The chain carries TRBV6-6 and TRBJ1-1, with unresolved D. The CDR3 sequence is 15 residues long. V was pared by 2 bases and J by 7 bases, with 17 bases between. CDR1 is MNHNY and CDR2 is SVGAGI in the germline V gene (reference sequence). This chain's CDR3 is CASSYLPRGEFEAFF. The CDR3 nucleotides read TGTGCCAGCAGTTACCTCCCACGCGGAGAGTTTGAAGCTTTCTTT.

This chain connects TRBV19 to TRBJ1-4, with TRBD1 matching over 8 bases. CDR3 length: 14 amino acids. J lost 5 bases, V lost 5 bases, and 4 bases had no gene match. Per germline, CDR1 LNHDA and CDR2 SQIVND (reference sequence). DNA for the CDR3: TGTGCCAGTAGTCGACAGGGGAGCAATGAAAAACTGTTTTTT. It translates to CASSRQGSNEKLFF.

The genes are TRBV6-5 and TRBJ2-5; D remains ambiguous. Looked up from germline, CDR1 is MNHEY and CDR2 is SVGAGI. Trimming removed 4 bases from V and 9 bases from J, with 21 bases in between. CDR3 length: 15 amino acids. CDR3 loop: CASSSYGEGAMAQYF. In DNA, the CDR3 is TGTGCCAGCAGTTCCTATGGTGAAGGAGCGATGGCCCAGTACTTC.

The rearrangement joins TRBV7-8 to TRBJ1-6; D perhaps matches TRBD1 (6 bases). CDR1 and CDR2 (germline): SGHVS, FQNEAQ. The CDR3 consists of 16 residues. V was pared by 5 bases and J by 6 bases, with 17 bases between. The CDR3 sequence is CASSLPTGGANSPLHF. The CDR3 region has the DNA TGTGCCAGCAGCCTACCCACGGGGGGGGCTAATTCACCCCTCCACTTT.

This clone occurred many times. V gene TRBV6-5 combines with J gene TRBJ2-7, with 9 nucleotides matching TRBD2. The CDR3 covers 15 residues. CDR1 MNHEY and CDR2 SVGAGI come from the germline V gene. Trimming cost V 6 bases and J 1 base; bases outside gene matches: 7. This CDR3 is CASSPGSGGSYEQYV. For the CDR3, the DNA is TGTGCCAGCAGCCCGGGAAGCGGGGGGTCCTACGAGCAGTACGTC.

This clone was found once. The chain combines TRBV11-2 with TRBJ1-4; 9 bases align to TRBD1. Per the germline V gene, CDR1 is SGHAT and CDR2 is FQNNGV. J lost 1 base, V lost 7 bases, and 4 bases had no gene match. CDR3 length equals 15 residues. The CDR3 DNA reads as TGTGCCAGCAAGGGACAGGGCCTAACTAATGAAAAACTGTTTTTT. This sequence encodes CASKGQGLTNEKLFF.

The chain has TRBV25-1 and TRBJ1-1; no firm D call. V shed 7 bases and J shed 0 bases, with 12 bases lying between them. CDR3 length: 14 residues. Germline assignment: CDR1 MGHDK and CDR2 SYGVNS. The CDR3: CASTAVHMNTEAFF. The CDR3 DNA follows: TGTGCCAGCACAGCGGTTCACATGAACACTGAAGCTTTCTTT.

The chain combines TRBV7-9 with TRBJ2-7; 11 bases are a match to TRBD2. Trimming removed 5 bases from V and 2 bases from J; junction bases left unmatched: 5. Germline lookup yields CDR1 SEHNR and CDR2 FQNEAQ (reference sequence). This CDR3 has 15 residues. The CDR3 reads CASSPTSGGPYEQYV. Written as DNA, the CDR3 is TGTGCCAGCAGCCCTACTAGCGGGGGACCCTACGAGCAGTACGTC.

The V and J genes are TRBV5-4 and TRBJ1-1, with D unresolved. Looked up from germline, CDR1 is SGHNT and CDR2 is YYREEE (reference sequence). Trimming removed 0 bases from V and 1 base from J, with 10 bases in between. The CDR3 totals 15 residues. CDR3 coding DNA: TGTGCCAGCAGCTTGGGTGCCAGGCAGAACACTGAAGCTTTCTTT. Encoded protein: CASSLGARQNTEAFF.

The chain recombines TRBV19 with TRBJ1-2; D may be TRBD1 (5 bases). This CDR3 region has 13 residues. Trimming cost V 5 bases and J 1 base, with 8 bases left between them. Germline values: CDR1 LNHDA, CDR2 SQIVND (reference sequence). The CDR3 bases are TGTGCCAGTAGTCAGGGTCTTAACTATGGCTACACCTTC. It yields the protein CASSQGLNYGYTF.

The chain links TRBV5-5 to TRBJ2-7; D is ambiguous. The CDR3 contains 15 residues. Trimming took off 1 base at V and 2 bases at J, with 13 bases between the two ends. The germline V gene encodes CDR1 SGHKS and CDR2 YYEKEE (reference sequence). CDR3 DNA: TGTGCCAGCAGCTTGAGGCAGGTAGGGACCTACGAGCAGTACGTC. This encodes CASSLRQVGTYEQYV.

This clone was counted a few times. The genes are TRBV15 and TRBJ2-2; 8 bases align to TRBD1. CDR3 length: 18 amino acids. CDR1 is LNHNV and CDR2 is YYDKDF in the germline V gene (reference sequence). After removal of 1 base from V and 6 bases from J, the junction contained 13 bases not matched to a gene. CDR3 loop: CATSRVRQGLVLSGELFF. The CDR3 region has the DNA TGTGCCACCAGCAGAGTCCGACAGGGGTTAGTCCTGTCCGGGGAGCTGTTTTTT.

This chain uses TRBV6-5 with TRBJ1-2; D might be TRBD1 (5 bases). CDR1 and CDR2 from the germline V gene are MNHEY and SVGAGI. The CDR3 sequence is 14 residues long. V was clipped by 5 bases and J by 6 bases, with 16 bases between them. The CDR3, as DNA: TGTGCCAGCAGTCATTCGGGGGGTTTAGATGGCTACACCTTC. As protein: CASSHSGGLDGYTF.

J is TRBJ1-4 and V is TRBV14; a weak D match, TRBD1 (5 bases). The germline V gene encodes CDR1 SGHDN and CDR2 FVKESK. V was pared by 4 bases and J by 0 bases, with 12 bases between. The CDR3 has 16 amino acids. CDR3 bases: TGTGCCAGCAGCCTTGGGACGGCAGCAACTAATGAAAAACTGTTTTTT. As protein: CASSLGTAATNEKLFF.

This clone was counted many times. The junction and the germline gene differ at one end; a read error may be behind it. The V gene is TRBV19, the J gene TRBJ1-1; D unclear. Germline loops: CDR1 LNHDA, CDR2 SQIVND (reference sequence). The CDR3 consists of 14 residues. The CDR3 region is CASSIGLVNTEAFF. The CDR3 DNA sequence: TGTGCCAGTAGCATAGGGCTGGTGAACACTGAAGCTTTCTTT.

The J gene is TRBJ2-1, the V gene TRBV5-1, with TRBD1 identical over 8 bases. CDR1 SGHRS and CDR2 YFSETQ come from the germline V gene. The CDR3 runs 19 residues. V lost 0 bases to trimming and J lost 1 base; unmatched junction nucleotides: 12. In nucleotides, the CDR3 is TGCGCCAGCAGCTTGGGGGGGACAGGTTTTCTTCAGTCCTACAATGAGCAGTTCTTC. It encodes CASSLGGTGFLQSYNEQFF.

This chain joins TRBV5-1 and TRBJ2-3; 9 bases fit TRBD1. Germline CDR1 SGHRS, CDR2 YFSETQ. The trim removed 1 base at V and 5 bases at J, leaving 11 bases unmatched. This CDR3 is 17 amino acids long. Written as DNA, the CDR3 is TGCGCCAGCAGCTTGTTCCCCACAGGGGGCTGGGGAGATACGCAGTATTTT. It yields the protein CASSLFPTGGWGDTQYF.